A selection of T cell receptor beta chains follows, all from one sample in a study of blood T cell repertoires in COVID-19. Data came from immunoSEQ multiplex PCR; TCRdb stores just in-frame clones and leaves some out. The sample has 150,000 or so clones; 77% are singletons. The sequenced sample was peripheral blood. Receptors originate from a woman aged 45-65 years with active or convalescent COVID-19. Both conserved end residues are part of each CDR3. The order of the fields is clone size, D gene, V gene, J gene, CDR3 DNA, CDR3 protein. The D gene is left open where the match is weak. Only part of the rows carry a size: once, few, many, or a class if the clone is expanded.

NA,NA,TRBV7-3,TRBJ2-1,TGTGCCAGCAGCTTAAATGGGGAGACGGGGGATCCCTACAATGAGCAGTTCTTC,CASSLNGETGDPYNEQFF
NA,NA,TRBV7-2,TRBJ1-6,TGTGCCAGCAGCCCCGGGTCCACGGGAAATTCACCCCTCCACTTT,CASSPGSTGNSPLHF
few,NA,TRBV7-2,TRBJ2-5,TGTGCCAGCAGCTTAGTTGGCCAGGCAGAGACCCAGTACTTC,CASSLVGQAETQYF
NA,NA,TRBV14,TRBJ2-7,TGTGCCAGCAGCCCCCTGGGCACAGGAAACTACGAGCAGTACTTC,CASSPLGTGNYEQYF
NA,NA,TRBV4-2,TRBJ1-5,TGTGCCAGCAGCCAATCCCCCGAGGGAATACACCAGCATTTT,CASSQSPEGIHQHF
once,TRBD1,TRBV19,TRBJ1-2,TGTGCCAGTAGTGTACAGGGGGCAGAGGGCTACACCTTC,CASSVQGAEGYTF
NA,NA,TRBV6-6,TRBJ2-7,TGTGCCAGCCTCGACAGGTTCAACGAGCAGTACTTC,CASLDRFNEQYF
NA,TRBD1,TRBV2,TRBJ1-6,TGTGCCAGCAGAACCGGGACAGGACACTCACCCCTCCACTTT,CASRTGTGHSPLHF
few,NA,TRBV27,TRBJ1-1,TGTGCCAGCAGTTTGGGAACAGGGCTGACTGAAGCTTTCTTT,CASSLGTGLTEAFF
NA,NA,TRBV21-1,TRBJ2-7,TGTGCCAGCAGCAAAGCGCCCTGCGTCCGGGACAGAGCCTCCCAGCAGTACTTC,CASSKAPCVRDRASQQYF
NA,NA,TRBV7-2,TRBJ1-1,TGTGCCAGCAGCTTAGCGGGCGGCGGGGCCACTGAAGCTTTCTTT,CASSLAGGGATEAFF
NA,NA,TRBV4-2,TRBJ1-3,TGTGCCAGCAGCCAATCAACAGGCGCAAACACCATATATTTT,CASSQSTGANTIYF
many,TRBD2,TRBV3-1/TRBV3-2,TRBJ2-2,TGTGCCAGCAGCCAAGGCGGGGGTACCGGGGAGCTGTTTTTT,CASSQGGGTGELFF
NA,NA,TRBV7-8,TRBJ1-5,TGTGCCAGCAGCTTAGGCCTGGGGCAGGGTGGTGACAATCAGCCCCAGCATTTT,CASSLGLGQGGDNQPQHF
NA,TRBD2,TRBV9,TRBJ2-3,TGTGCCAGCAGCAATATGCTAGCGGGAGGGCAGTATTTT,CASSNMLAGGQYF
NA,TRBD1,TRBV27,TRBJ1-5,TGTGCCAGCAGTAGACAGGGTGGCAATCAGCCCCAGCATTTT,CASSRQGGNQPQHF
NA,TRBD1,TRBV29-1,TRBJ2-1,TGCAGCGTTGAAAGAGGACAGGGTCACAATGAGCAGTTCTTC,CSVERGQGHNEQFF
NA,NA,TRBV7-3,TRBJ2-2,TGTGCCAGCAGCTTACTTGGGCTAGCAGCGAACACCGGGGAGCTGTTTTTT,CASSLLGLAANTGELFF
few,NA,TRBV5-6,TRBJ1-1,TGTGCCAGCAGCTTGATGGGCACCTCGAACACTGAAGCTTTCTTT,CASSLMGTSNTEAFF
NA,NA,TRBV11-1,TRBJ2-7,TGTGCCAGCAGCCCCGGGATAACCTACGAGCAGTACTTC,CASSPGITYEQYF
NA,TRBD2,TRBV5-6,TRBJ2-2,TGTGCCAGCAGCTCCGCGGGGGTGAACACCGGGGAGCTGTTTTTT,CASSSAGVNTGELFF
NA,NA,TRBV2,TRBJ1-5,TGTGCCAGCAGTCCAGTTCCCAATCAGCCCCAGCATTTT,CASSPVPNQPQHF
NA,NA,TRBV9,TRBJ2-6,TGTGCCAGCAGCGTAGCCGACTACCCTTTAGGGGGGGCCAACGTCCTGACTTTC,CASSVADYPLGGANVLTF
NA,TRBD2,TRBV6-5,TRBJ2-3,TGTGCCAGCAGAATAGCGGGGGCTAGCACAGATACGCAGTATTTT,CASRIAGASTDTQYF
NA,NA,TRBV7-2,TRBJ1-4,TGTGCCAGCAGCTCACAGGGAAGGAGTGAAAAACTGTTTTTT,CASSSQGRSEKLFF
few,NA,TRBV7-2,TRBJ1-6,TGTGCCAGCAGCTTAGCGGGCCCCCCTAATTCACCCCTCCACTTT,CASSLAGPPNSPLHF
once,TRBD2,TRBV3-1/TRBV3-2,TRBJ2-3,TGTGCCAGCAGCCAAGGTCGGAGGAGCGGGAGATTTGGTACGCAGTATTTT,CASSQGRRSGRFGTQYF
NA,NA,TRBV4-1,TRBJ1-2,TGCGCCAGCAGCCAAGAGTCACAGAACAGTTATGGCTACACCTTC,CASSQESQNSYGYTF
NA,TRBD2,TRBV7-8,TRBJ2-1,TGTGCCAGCAGCTTCCGACTAGCAGTTAGCTCCTACAATGAGCAGTTCTTC,CASSFRLAVSSYNEQFF
many,NA,TRBV25-1,TRBJ2-2,TGTGCCAGCAGTGAAGGAGGCCGGCGGGCAACCGGGGAGCTGTTTTTT,CASSEGGRRATGELFF
NA,NA,TRBV6-2/TRBV6-3,TRBJ1-1,TGTGCCAGCAGTTACCCAAAGACGGACATGAACACTGAAGCTTTCTTT,CASSYPKTDMNTEAFF
few,TRBD1,TRBV18,TRBJ1-2,TGTGCCAGCTCACGGGGACAGAAAAACTATGGCTACACCTTC,CASSRGQKNYGYTF
NA,NA,TRBV30,TRBJ1-6,TGTGCCTGGAAAGCTAATTCACCCCTCCACTTT,CAWKANSPLHF
NA,NA,TRBV3-1/TRBV3-2,TRBJ1-3,TGTGCCAGCAGCCCTACAGAGTCGTGGCCTGGAAACACCATATATTTT,CASSPTESWPGNTIYF
many,TRBD1,TRBV10-3,TRBJ2-7,TGTGCCATCAGGAAGACAGGGGGCGCCAGCGACGAGCAGTACTTC,CAIRKTGGASDEQYF
NA,NA,TRBV5-1,TRBJ1-4,TGCGCCAGCAGCCCGGACAGCCCTACCCTACTGTTTTTT,CASSPDSPTLLFF
NA,NA,TRBV7-3,TRBJ2-2,TGTGCCAGCAGCTTAGGGAGGCCGGGCACCGGGGAGCTGTTTTTT,CASSLGRPGTGELFF
NA,NA,TRBV10-3,TRBJ2-6,TGTGCCATCAGTGACCCTGGACAACTATTCTCTGGGGCCAACGTCCTGACTTTC,CAISDPGQLFSGANVLTF
NA,NA,TRBV18,TRBJ1-6,TGTGCCAGCTCGCGACAGGAGAATAATTCACCCCTCCACTTT,CASSRQENNSPLHF
NA,NA,TRBV18,TRBJ2-2,TGTGCCAGCTCACTAAGACAGATTGGTACCATCGCGAACACCGGGGAGCTGTTTTTT,CASSLRQIGTIANTGELFF
NA,TRBD2,TRBV5-4,TRBJ2-2,TGTGCCAGCAGCCGTAGCGGGAGGGCCCCCGGGGAGCTGTTTTTT,CASSRSGRAPGELFF
few,NA,TRBV28,TRBJ1-2,TGTGCCAGCAGTCAACCCGTAGGTGGAGGGCCAGGGGGCTACACCTTC,CASSQPVGGGPGGYTF
few,NA,TRBV19,TRBJ1-6,TGTGCCAGTAGTATTGACATGCAGAGCTCCTATAATTCACCCCTCCACTTT,CASSIDMQSSYNSPLHF
once,TRBD1,TRBV7-8,TRBJ1-4,TGTGCCAGCAGCTTAGGGACAGGGGCGATTAATGAAAAACTGTTTTTT,CASSLGTGAINEKLFF
NA,NA,TRBV7-2,TRBJ1-5,TGTGCCAGCAGCTTAGGAGCAGGGATGGGCAATCAGCCCCAGCATTTT,CASSLGAGMGNQPQHF
NA,NA,TRBV30,TRBJ2-5,TGTGCCTGGAGCGGCCGACTCGGGGTCGGGACCCAGTACTTC,CAWSGRLGVGTQYF